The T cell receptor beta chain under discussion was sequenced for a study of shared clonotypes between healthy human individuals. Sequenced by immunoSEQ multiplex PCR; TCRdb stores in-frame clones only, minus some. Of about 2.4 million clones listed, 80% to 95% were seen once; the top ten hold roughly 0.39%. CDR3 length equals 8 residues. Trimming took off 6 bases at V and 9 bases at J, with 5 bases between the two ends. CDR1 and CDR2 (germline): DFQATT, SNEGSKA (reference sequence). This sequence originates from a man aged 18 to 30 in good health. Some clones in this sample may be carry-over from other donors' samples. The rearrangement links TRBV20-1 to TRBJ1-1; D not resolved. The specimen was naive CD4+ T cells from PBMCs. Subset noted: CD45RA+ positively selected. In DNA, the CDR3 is TGCAGTGCCCCCCAAGCTTTCTTT. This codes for CSAPQAFF.